These 21 T cell receptor beta chains were sequenced from one sample in a study of T-cell reconstitution after alpha-beta-depleted transplantation in children. Unique molecular identifiers tagged the TCRbeta library. One entry per CDR3 protein results from TCRdb running MiXCR on the PCR reads. Among under 250,000 distinct CDR3 sequences listed, roughly 7% were seen once. The starting material was PBMCs, obtained before TCRalphabeta/CD19-depleted stem cell transplant. The receptors shown here come from a boy between 2 and 15 years old with acute lymphoblastic leukemia, due to receive a stem cell transplant.

This clonotype was counted many times. Compared with germline, one end of the junction differs, possibly owing to a read error. This chain uses TRBV7-9 with TRBJ2-5, with a tentative D call TRBD2 (5 bases). CDR1 and CDR2 (germline): SEHNR, FQNEAQ (reference sequence). The CDR3 contains 16 residues. CDR3 sequence reads: CAISRSQRLAGETQYF. CDR3 nucleotides: TGTGCCATCAGCCGAAGCCAGAGGCTAGCTGGGGAGACCCAGTACTTC.

This clonotype was seen a handful of times. V and J are TRBV20-1 and TRBJ2-3; weak D call: TRBD2 (6 bases). V was trimmed by 6 bases and J by 5 bases, leaving 21 bases between them. There are 15 residues in the CDR3. The germline V gene has CDR1 DFQATT and CDR2 SNEGSKA (reference sequence). This chain's CDR3 is CSALRTREVQDTQYF. CDR3 in DNA: TGCAGTGCCCTACGGACGAGGGAGGTACAAGATACGCAGTATTTT.

This chain connects TRBV30 to TRBJ2-7; D not certain. The V gene lost 5 bases and the J gene lost 6 bases, with 14 bases spanning the gap. The germline V gene has CDR1 GTSNPN and CDR2 SVGIG (reference sequence). This CDR3 comprises 12 residues. CDR3 loop: CAWDRGVSEQYF. CDR3 bases: TGTGCCTGGGATCGCGGAGTCTCCGAGCAGTACTTC.

This clonotype appeared a few times. The J gene is TRBJ2-7, the V gene TRBV7-9, with 10 bases aligning to TRBD1. Germline V gene data show CDR1 as SEHNR and CDR2 as FQNEAQ (reference sequence). This CDR3 comprises 15 residues. V was clipped by 2 bases and J by 5 bases; unmatched bases: 6. In nucleotides, the CDR3 is TGTGCCAGCAGCTTACAGGGACAGGGGATAGACGAGCAGTACTTC. Residues: CASSLQGQGIDEQYF.

This clonotype was seen a few times. The chain is built from TRBV28 and TRBJ2-1; tentative D call: TRBD2 (5 bases). The germline V gene encodes CDR1 MDHEN and CDR2 SYDVKM. The CDR3 sequence is 16 residues long. V was pared by 4 bases and J by 0 bases, with 13 bases between. CDR3 sequence (DNA): TGTGCCAGCAGTTCGTCCGGGGTGGGCTCCTACAATGAGCAGTTCTTC. Its translation: CASSSSGVGSYNEQFF.

The sample holds many counts of this clonotype. The chain uses TRBV20-1 and TRBJ2-3, with unresolved D. Germline V gene sequence: CDR1 DFQATT, CDR2 SNEGSKA (reference sequence). The CDR3 is 16 amino acids. With 0 bases removed from V and 4 bases from J, the gap between germline ends came to 17 bases. In nucleotides, the CDR3 is TGCAGTGCTAGAGACCTGAATCGACCGGGTCCAGATACGCAGTATTTT. This translates into CSARDLNRPGPDTQYF.

The V and J genes are TRBV7-2 and TRBJ2-3; 7 bases match TRBD1. Unmatched junction bases numbered 4, after V lost 3 bases and J lost 1 base. CDR1 is SGHTA, CDR2 FQGNSA, per germline. The length of the CDR3 is 15 residues. DNA of the CDR3: TGTGCCAGCAGCTTTTTTGACAGGGGCACAGATACGCAGTATTTT. It codes for CASSFFDRGTDTQYF.

This clonotype was picked up a small number of times. The rearrangement joins TRBV7-9 to TRBJ2-3; possible D gene TRBD2, 6 bases. Trimming took 3 bases from V and 6 from J, leaving 7 bases between them. Germline V gene lookup returns CDR1 SEHNR and CDR2 FQNEAQ (reference sequence). The CDR3 is 12 amino acids. The CDR3 loop reads CASSLTRDTQYF. In nucleotides, the CDR3 is TGTGCCAGCAGCTTGACTAGGGATACGCAGTATTTT.

This clonotype was picked up many times. The chain carries TRBV11-2 and TRBJ2-7; 7 nucleotides agree with TRBD1. Germline loops: CDR1 SGHAT, CDR2 FQNNGV. V lost 0 bases and J lost 3; bases outside the gene matches: 5. CDR3 length: 15 amino acids. Here the CDR3 DNA reads TGTGCCAGCAGCTTAGAGGACAGGACCCTCTACGAGCAGTACTTC. Translating gives CASSLEDRTLYEQYF.

This clonotype was detected ten times or more. J is TRBJ2-4 and V is TRBV20-1; TRBD2 matches at 9 bases. The J segment lost 0 bases and the V segment lost 7 bases, leaving 10 bases of the junction unmatched. The CDR3 runs 16 residues. Per germline, CDR1 DFQATT and CDR2 SNEGSKA (reference sequence). In DNA, the CDR3 is TGCAGTGGGGCTAGCGGGGCCCCTCTAGCCAAAAACATTCAGTACTTC. Its protein is CSGASGAPLAKNIQYF.

This clonotype was found many times. The chain is built from TRBV12-3 or TRBV12-4 and TRBJ2-1, with 7 bases lining up with TRBD2. Losses at the gene ends were 7 bases for V and 5 bases for J; bases not matched to a gene: 8. The CDR3 totals 14 residues. The CDR3 coding sequence is TGTGCCAGCAAACATCATGGGGGGGACAATGAGCAGTTCTTC. This gives the protein CASKHHGGDNEQFF.

This clonotype has only a few counts. V usage is TRBV20-1 and J usage is TRBJ1-1; perhaps TRBD1 as D (6 bases). The V end was cut by 3 bases, the J end by 2 bases, with 16 bases between. This CDR3 has 15 residues. Germline CDR1 reads DFQATT; CDR2 reads SNEGSKA (reference sequence). The CDR3 is CSARGVKGGNTEAFF. As DNA, the CDR3 is TGCAGTGCTAGGGGGGTCAAGGGGGGAAACACTGAAGCTTTCTTT.

The sample holds a few counts of this clonotype. CDR3 bases: TGTGCCAGCAGTTTAGCAGATACAGGGTACACTGAAGCTTTCTTT. This translates into CASSLADTGYTEAFF. V usage is TRBV12-3 or TRBV12-4 and J usage is TRBJ1-1, with D perhaps matching TRBD1 (6 bases). Between the trimmed V and J ends, which lost 0 bases and 3 bases, there was a span of 11 bases. There are 15 residues in the CDR3.

By its share, this clonotype is medium-sized. The chain joins TRBV18 to TRBJ2-2; 12 nucleotides match TRBD1. There are 17 residues in the CDR3. The trim removed 4 bases at V and 0 bases at J, leaving 3 bases unmatched. In germline, CDR1 is KGHSH, CDR2 LQKENI. The CDR3 DNA sequence: TGTGCCAGCTCACGGGGACAGGGGGCGTCGAACACCGGGGAGCTGTTTTTT. This codes for CASSRGQGASNTGELFF.

Many counts were recorded for this clonotype. The chain joins TRBV27 to TRBJ2-3, with D uncertain. This CDR3 is built from 12 residues. Per the germline V gene, CDR1 is MNHEY and CDR2 is SMNVEV (reference sequence). V shed 6 bases and J shed 5 bases, with 9 bases lying between them. The chain's CDR3 is CASSGPLDTQYF. The CDR3 region has the DNA TGTGCCAGCAGCGGACCCTTAGATACGCAGTATTTT.

This clonotype was counted ten times or more. This chain connects TRBV20-1 to TRBJ2-7; 11 bases line up with TRBD2. In germline, CDR1 is DFQATT, CDR2 SNEGSKA (reference sequence). This CDR3 has 17 amino acids. J gave up 4 bases and V 4 bases, and 15 bases lay outside the gene matches. The CDR3 protein is CSAKQLPTGTSGYEQYF. The CDR3 region has the DNA TGCAGTGCTAAGCAACTACCGACAGGGACTAGCGGATACGAGCAGTACTTC.

The V and J genes are TRBV28 and TRBJ1-6; 7 bases fit TRBD1. V trimming: 8 bases; J trimming: 7 bases; junction bases outside the gene matches: 8. This CDR3 has 14 residues. CDR1 is MDHEN and CDR2 is SYDVKM in the germline V gene. The CDR3 protein is CASDSGTENSPLHF. The CDR3 DNA reads TGTGCCAGCGACTCCGGGACAGAAAATTCACCCCTCCACTTT. Together with reference TRBV28 and TRBJ1-6, the CDR3 gives the full variable domain: DVKVTQSSRYLVKRTGEKVFLECVQDMDHENMFWYRQDPGLGLRLIYFSYDVKMKEKGDIPEGYSVSREKKERFSLILESASTNQTSMYLCASDSGTENSPLHFGNGTRLTVT.

This clonotype was counted many times. The J gene is TRBJ2-5, the V gene TRBV20-1; possible D gene TRBD1, 5 bases. Trimming removed 0 bases at V and 3 bases at J, with 14 bases between. The CDR3 has 15 amino acids. The V gene's germline CDR1 is DFQATT and CDR2 SNEGSKA (reference sequence). The CDR3 coding sequence is TGCAGTGCTAGAGATAGTCGACAGCAGGAAGAGACCCAGTACTTC. It translates to CSARDSRQQEETQYF.

The sample holds many counts of this clonotype. This chain links TRBV5-1 with TRBJ2-7; no clear D gene. The V gene's germline CDR1 is SGHRS and CDR2 YFSETQ. V lost 0 bases and J lost 4, with 8 bases in between. The CDR3 has 13 amino acids. This chain's CDR3 is CASSLADGYEQYF. The DNA for the CDR3 is TGCGCCAGCAGCTTGGCCGACGGGTACGAGCAGTACTTC. The variable domain in full, completed from reference TRBV5-1 and TRBJ2-7, reads KAGVTQTPRYLIKTRGQQVTLSCSPISGHRSVSWYQQTPGQGLQFLFEYFSETQRNKGNFPGRFSGRQFSNSRSEMNVSTLELGDSALYLCASSLADGYEQYFGPGTRLTVT.

This clonotype has a count of ten or more. The V gene is TRBV7-2, the J gene TRBJ2-1, with 11 bases fitting TRBD2. The CDR3 runs 15 residues. Germline V CDR1 and CDR2: SGHTA, FQGNSA. After removal of 5 bases from V and 6 bases from J, the junction contained 6 bases not matched to a gene. The CDR3 sequence is CASSRTSGSGNEQFF. Here the CDR3 DNA reads TGTGCCAGCAGCCGAACTAGCGGGAGTGGCAATGAGCAGTTCTTC.

The chain combines TRBV11-2 with TRBJ1-4; D may be TRBD1 (6 bases). The ends were cut back, 2 bases at V and 0 bases at J, with 16 bases in the middle. This CDR3 is 18 amino acids long. Germline V gene sequence: CDR1 SGHAT, CDR2 FQNNGV. The CDR3 region is CASSLMAGGASTNEKLFF. The CDR3 DNA reads TGTGCCAGCAGCTTAATGGCGGGGGGCGCATCAACTAATGAAAAACTGTTTTTT.